This paragraph reports one T cell receptor beta chain. Its target is not known. CDR1 is KGHDR and CDR2 is SFDVKD in the germline V gene. V gave up 9 bases and J gave up 6 bases, with 20 bases separating them. The CDR3 loop spans 15 amino acids. With constant-segment primers, 5'RACE yielded cDNA libraries of TCR alpha and TCR beta that carried sample barcodes and UMIs. TCRdb used MiXCR to reprocess the 5' RACE reads, holding one entry per CDR3 protein. The sample yields about 340,000 distinct CDR3 sequences, around 13% seen once. This sample was taken from a study of T-cell memory formation after mild COVID-19. Study overall: The study found TCR clusters largely donor specific.

Study-wide findings and caveats: Clones that shrank (day 15 to 85) were balanced CD4/CD8, whereas later expanders leaned CD4+. Pre-infection memory carried some responding clones, suggesting that cross-reactive memory joined.

The chain couples TRBV24-1 to TRBJ2-4; D uncertain. Sequencing used PBMCs or a T cell subset sorted from them (not recorded which). The clonotype comes from a man between 18 and 29 years old who had mild COVID-19 (a few samples of this study predate the infection). Cell type and time point are not known. CDR3 sequence reads: CATQSDGAVGNIQYF. CDR3 bases: TGTGCCACCCAGTCGGACGGTGCGGTGGGAAACATTCAGTACTTC.